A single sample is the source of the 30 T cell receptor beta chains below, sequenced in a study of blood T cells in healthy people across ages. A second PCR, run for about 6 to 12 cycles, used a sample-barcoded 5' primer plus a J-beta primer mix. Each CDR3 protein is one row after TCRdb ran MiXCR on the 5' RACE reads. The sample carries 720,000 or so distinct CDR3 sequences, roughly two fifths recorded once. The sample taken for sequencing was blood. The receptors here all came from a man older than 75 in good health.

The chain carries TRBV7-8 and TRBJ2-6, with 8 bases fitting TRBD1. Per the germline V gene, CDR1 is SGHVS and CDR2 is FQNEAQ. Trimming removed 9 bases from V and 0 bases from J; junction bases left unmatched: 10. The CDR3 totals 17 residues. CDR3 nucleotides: TGTGCCAGAAGCACTACAGGGGGAACCTCTGGGGCCAACGTCCTGACTTTC. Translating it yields CARSTTGGTSGANVLTF.

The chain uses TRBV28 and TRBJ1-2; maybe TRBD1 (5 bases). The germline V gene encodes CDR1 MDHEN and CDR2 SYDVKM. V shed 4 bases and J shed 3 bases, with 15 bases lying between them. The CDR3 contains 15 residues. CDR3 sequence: CASSSPGGGYYGYTF. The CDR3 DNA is TGTGCCAGCAGTTCCCCCGGGGGGGGTTACTATGGCTACACCTTC.

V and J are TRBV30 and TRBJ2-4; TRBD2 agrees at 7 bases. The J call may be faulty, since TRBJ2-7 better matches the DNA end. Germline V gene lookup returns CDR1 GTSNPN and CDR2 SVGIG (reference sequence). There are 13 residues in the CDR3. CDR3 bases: TGTGCCTGGAGTGTACGGGAGGACTACGAGCAGTACTTC. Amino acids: CAWSVREDYEQYF.

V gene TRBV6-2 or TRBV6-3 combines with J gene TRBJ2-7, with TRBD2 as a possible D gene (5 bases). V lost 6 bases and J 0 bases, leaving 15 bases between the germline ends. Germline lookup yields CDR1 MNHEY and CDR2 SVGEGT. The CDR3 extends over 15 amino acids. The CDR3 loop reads CASRRTLDYSYEQYF. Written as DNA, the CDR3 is TGTGCCAGCAGGCGAACACTAGACTACTCCTACGAGCAGTACTTC.

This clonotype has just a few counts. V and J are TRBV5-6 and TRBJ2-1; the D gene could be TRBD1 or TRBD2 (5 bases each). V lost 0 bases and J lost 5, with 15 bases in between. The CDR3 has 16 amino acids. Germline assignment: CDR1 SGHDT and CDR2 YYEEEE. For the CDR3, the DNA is TGTGCCAGCAGCTTGGACGGGACCGTCAGGAACAATGAGCAGTTCTTC. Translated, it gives CASSLDGTVRNNEQFF.

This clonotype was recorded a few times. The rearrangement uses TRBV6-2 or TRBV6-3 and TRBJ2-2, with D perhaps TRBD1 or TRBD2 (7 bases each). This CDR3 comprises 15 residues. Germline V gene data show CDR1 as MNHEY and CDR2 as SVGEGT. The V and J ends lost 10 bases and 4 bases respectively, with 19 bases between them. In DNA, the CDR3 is TGTGCCACCGGGAAAGCGGGACAGACCACCGGGGAGCTGTTTTTT. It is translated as CATGKAGQTTGELFF.

The CDR3 DNA is TGTGCCAGCAGCTTAAGAGAGGGGAGCTCCTACGAGCAGTACTTC. Translation gives CASSLREGSSYEQYF. The chain combines TRBV7-6 with TRBJ2-7; D tentatively reads TRBD1 or TRBD2 (5 bases each). This CDR3 is built from 15 residues. Germline CDR1 SGHVS, CDR2 FNYEAQ. V gave up 2 bases and J gave up 0 bases, with 11 bases separating them.

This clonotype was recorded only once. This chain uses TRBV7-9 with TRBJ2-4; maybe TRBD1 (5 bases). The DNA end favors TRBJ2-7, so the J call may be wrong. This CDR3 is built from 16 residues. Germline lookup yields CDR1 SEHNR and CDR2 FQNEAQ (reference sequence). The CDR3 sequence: CASSPAWAGFTYEQYF. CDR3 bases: TGTGCCAGCAGCCCCGCTTGGGCAGGGTTTACGTACGAGCAGTACTTC.

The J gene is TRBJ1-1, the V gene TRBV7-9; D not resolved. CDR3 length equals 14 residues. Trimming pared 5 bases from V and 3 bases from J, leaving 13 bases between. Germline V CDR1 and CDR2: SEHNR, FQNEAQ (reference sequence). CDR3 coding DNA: TGTGCCAGCAGCCAAGGGTCGGGCTACACTGAAGCTTTCTTT. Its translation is CASSQGSGYTEAFF.

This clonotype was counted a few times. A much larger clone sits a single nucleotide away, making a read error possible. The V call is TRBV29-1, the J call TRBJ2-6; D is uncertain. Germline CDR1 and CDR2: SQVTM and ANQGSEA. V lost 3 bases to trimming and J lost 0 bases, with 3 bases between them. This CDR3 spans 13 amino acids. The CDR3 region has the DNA TGCAGCGTTGACAACTCTGGGGCCAACGTCCTGACTTTC. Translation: CSVDNSGANVLTF.

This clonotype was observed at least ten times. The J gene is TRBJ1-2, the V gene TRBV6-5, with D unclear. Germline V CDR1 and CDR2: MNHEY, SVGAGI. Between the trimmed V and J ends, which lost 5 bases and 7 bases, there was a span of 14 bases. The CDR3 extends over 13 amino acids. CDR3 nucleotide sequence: TGTGCCAGCAGTGACGGGCAGATATCTGGCTACACCTTC. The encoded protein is CASSDGQISGYTF.

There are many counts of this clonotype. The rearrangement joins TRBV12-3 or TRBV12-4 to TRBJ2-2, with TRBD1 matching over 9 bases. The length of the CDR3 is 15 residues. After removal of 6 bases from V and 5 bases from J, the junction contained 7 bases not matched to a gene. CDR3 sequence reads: CASSTGTGLTGELFF. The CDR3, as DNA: TGTGCCAGCAGCACCGGGACAGGGTTGACCGGGGAGCTGTTTTTT.

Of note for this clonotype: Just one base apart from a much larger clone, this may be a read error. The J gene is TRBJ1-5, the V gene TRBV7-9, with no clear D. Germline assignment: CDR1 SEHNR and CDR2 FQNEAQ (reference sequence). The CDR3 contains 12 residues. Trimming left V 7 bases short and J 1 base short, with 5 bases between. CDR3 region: CASTTSNQPQHF. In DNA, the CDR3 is TGTGCCAGCACTACCAGCAATCAGCCCCAGCATTTT.

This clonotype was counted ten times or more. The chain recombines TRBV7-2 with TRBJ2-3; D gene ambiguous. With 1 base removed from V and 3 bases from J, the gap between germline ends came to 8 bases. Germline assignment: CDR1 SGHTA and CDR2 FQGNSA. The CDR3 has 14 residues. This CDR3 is CASSLGAITDTQYF. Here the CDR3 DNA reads TGTGCCAGCAGCTTAGGCGCCATAACAGATACGCAGTATTTT.

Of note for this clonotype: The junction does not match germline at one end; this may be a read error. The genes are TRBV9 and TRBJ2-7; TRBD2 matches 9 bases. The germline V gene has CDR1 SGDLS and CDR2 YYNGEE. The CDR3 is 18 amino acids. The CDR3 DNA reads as TGTGCCAGCAGCGTAGGGGGGGCTAGCGGGGCGAGCTCCTACGAGCGGTACTTC. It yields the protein CASSVGGASGASSYERYF.

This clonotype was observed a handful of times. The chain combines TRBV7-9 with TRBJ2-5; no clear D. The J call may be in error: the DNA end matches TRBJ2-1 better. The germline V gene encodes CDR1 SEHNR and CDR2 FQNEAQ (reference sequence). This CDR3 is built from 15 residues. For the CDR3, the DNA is TGTGCCAGCAGCTTAGTACTGATGTTCCAAGAGACCCAGTTCTTC. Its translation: CASSLVLMFQETQFF.

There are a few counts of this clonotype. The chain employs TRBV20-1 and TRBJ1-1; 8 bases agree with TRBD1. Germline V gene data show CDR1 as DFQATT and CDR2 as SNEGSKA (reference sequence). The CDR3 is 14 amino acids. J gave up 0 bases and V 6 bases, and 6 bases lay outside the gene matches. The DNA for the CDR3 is TGCAGTGCAGCAGGACAGGGCCTGAACACTGAAGCTTTCTTT. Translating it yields CSAAGQGLNTEAFF.

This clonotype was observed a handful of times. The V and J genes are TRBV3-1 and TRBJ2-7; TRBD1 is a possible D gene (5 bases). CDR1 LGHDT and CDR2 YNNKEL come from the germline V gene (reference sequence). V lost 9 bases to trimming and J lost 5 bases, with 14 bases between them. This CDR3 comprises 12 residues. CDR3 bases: TGTGCCAGTATCGGCAGGGCTAACGAGCAGTACTTC. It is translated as CASIGRANEQYF.

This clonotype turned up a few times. CDR3 DNA: TGCAGCGTTGAAAATTCCGTGTCAGATACGCAGTATTTT. It specifies CSVENSVSDTQYF. V is TRBV29-1 and J is TRBJ2-3; D unclear. Germline CDR1 reads SQVTM; CDR2 reads ANQGSEA. CDR3 length equals 13 residues. V lost 2 bases, J lost 4 bases, and 10 bases lay in between.

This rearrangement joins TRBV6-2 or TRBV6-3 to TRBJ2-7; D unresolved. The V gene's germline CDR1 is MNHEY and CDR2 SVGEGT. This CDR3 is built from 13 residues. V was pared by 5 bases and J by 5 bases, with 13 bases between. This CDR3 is CASSDGPLDEQYF. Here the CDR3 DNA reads TGTGCCAGCAGTGACGGACCTCTAGACGAGCAGTACTTC.

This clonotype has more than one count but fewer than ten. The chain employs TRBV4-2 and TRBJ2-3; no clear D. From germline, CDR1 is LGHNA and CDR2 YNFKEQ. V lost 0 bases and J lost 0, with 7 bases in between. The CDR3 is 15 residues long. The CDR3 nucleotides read TGTGCCAGCAGCCAAGATCCCACTAGCACAGATACGCAGTATTTT. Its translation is CASSQDPTSTDTQYF.

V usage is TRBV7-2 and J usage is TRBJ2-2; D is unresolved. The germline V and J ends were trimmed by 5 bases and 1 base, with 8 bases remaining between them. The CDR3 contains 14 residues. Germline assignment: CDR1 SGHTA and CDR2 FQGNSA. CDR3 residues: CASSRRQNTGELFF. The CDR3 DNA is TGTGCCAGCAGCCGTAGACAGAACACCGGGGAGCTGTTTTTT.

In nucleotides, the CDR3 is TGTGCCAGCAGCGTAGGTCACCTCCAAGAGACCCAGTTCTTC. Protein product: CASSVGHLQETQFF. The chain combines TRBV9 with TRBJ2-5; D is undetermined. The J call may be wrong; the DNA end is better matched by TRBJ2-1. This CDR3 has 14 amino acids. CDR1 is SGDLS and CDR2 is YYNGEE in the germline V gene.

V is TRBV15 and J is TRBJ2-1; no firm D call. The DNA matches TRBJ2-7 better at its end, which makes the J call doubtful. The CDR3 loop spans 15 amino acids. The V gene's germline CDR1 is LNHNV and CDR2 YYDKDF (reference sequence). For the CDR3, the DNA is TGTGCCACCAGCAGAGAGAGGACGGAGAACAATGAGCAGTACTTC. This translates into CATSRERTENNEQYF.

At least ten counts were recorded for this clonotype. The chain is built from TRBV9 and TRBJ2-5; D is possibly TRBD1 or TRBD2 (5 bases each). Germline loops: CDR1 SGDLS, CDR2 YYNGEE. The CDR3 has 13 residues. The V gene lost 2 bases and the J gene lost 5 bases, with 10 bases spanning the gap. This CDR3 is CASSVEGFETQYF. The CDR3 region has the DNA TGTGCCAGCAGCGTTGAGGGGTTTGAGACCCAGTACTTC.

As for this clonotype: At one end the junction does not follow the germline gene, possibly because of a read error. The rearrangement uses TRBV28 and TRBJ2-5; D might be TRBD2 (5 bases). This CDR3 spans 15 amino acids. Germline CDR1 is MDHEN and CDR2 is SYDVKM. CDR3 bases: TGTGTCAGCAGTTTATCCCAACACGGGGTGGAGACCCAGTACTTC. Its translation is CVSSLSQHGVETQYF.

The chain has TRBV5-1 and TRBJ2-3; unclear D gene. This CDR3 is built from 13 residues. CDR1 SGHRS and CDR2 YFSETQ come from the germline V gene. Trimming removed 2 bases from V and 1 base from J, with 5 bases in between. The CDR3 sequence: CASSLHGTDTQYF. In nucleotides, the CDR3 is TGCGCCAGCAGCTTACACGGCACAGATACGCAGTATTTT.

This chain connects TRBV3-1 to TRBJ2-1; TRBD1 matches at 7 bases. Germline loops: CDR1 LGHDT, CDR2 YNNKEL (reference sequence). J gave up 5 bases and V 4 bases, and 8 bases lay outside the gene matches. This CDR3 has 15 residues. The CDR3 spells CASSPRQGFHNEQFF. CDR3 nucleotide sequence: TGTGCCAGCAGCCCACGACAGGGATTCCACAATGAGCAGTTCTTC.

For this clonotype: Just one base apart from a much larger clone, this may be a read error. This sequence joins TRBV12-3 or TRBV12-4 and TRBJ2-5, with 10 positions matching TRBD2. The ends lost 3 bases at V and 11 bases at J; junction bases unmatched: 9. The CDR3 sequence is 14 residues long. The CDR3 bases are TGTGCCAGCAGTTTGGAGGTAGCGGGGGGTGAGCAGTACTTC. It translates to CASSLEVAGGEQYF.

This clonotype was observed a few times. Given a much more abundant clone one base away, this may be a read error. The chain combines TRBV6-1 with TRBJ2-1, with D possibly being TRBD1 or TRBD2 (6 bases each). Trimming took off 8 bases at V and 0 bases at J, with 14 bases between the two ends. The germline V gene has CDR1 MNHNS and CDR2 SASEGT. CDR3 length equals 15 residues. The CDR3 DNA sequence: TGTGCCAGCTCCGAGGGGGGAGGCTCCTACAATGAGCAGTTCTTC. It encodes CASSEGGGSYNEQFF.